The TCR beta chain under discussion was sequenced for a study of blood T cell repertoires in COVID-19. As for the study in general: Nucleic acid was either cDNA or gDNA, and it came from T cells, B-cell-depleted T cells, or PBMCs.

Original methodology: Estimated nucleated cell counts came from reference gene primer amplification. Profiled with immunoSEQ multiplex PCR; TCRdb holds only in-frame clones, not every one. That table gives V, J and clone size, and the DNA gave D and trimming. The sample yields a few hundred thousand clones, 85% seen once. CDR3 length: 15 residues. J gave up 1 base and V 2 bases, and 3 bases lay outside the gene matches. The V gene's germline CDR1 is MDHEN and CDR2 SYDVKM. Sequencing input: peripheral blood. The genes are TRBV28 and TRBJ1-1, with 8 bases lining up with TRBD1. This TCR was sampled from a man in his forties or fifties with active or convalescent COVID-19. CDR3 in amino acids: CASSLPGTGNTEAFF. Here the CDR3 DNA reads TGTGCCAGCAGTTTACCCGGGACAGGGAACACTGAAGCTTTCTTT.